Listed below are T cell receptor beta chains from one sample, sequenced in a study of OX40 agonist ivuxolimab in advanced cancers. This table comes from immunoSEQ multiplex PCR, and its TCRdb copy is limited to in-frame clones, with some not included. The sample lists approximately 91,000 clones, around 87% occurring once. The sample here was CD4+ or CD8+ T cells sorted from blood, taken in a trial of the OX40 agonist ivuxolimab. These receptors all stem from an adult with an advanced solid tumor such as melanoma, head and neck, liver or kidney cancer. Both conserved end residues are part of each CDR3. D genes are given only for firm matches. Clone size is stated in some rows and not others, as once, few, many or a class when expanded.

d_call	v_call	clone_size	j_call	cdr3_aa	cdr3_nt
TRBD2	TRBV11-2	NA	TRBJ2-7	CASSSTSGGEQYF	TGTGCCAGCAGCTCGACTAGCGGGGGTGAGCAGTACTTC
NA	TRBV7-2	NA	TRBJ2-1	CASSLSVAENEQFF	TGTGCCAGCAGCTTATCCGTAGCCGAGAATGAGCAGTTCTTC
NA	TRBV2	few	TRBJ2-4	CASSESGRVEGKNIQYF	TGTGCCAGCAGTGAATCGGGCAGGGTGGAGGGCAAAAACATTCAGTACTTC
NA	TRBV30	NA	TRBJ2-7	CAWSVGGEQYF	TGTGCCTGGAGTGTAGGGGGGGAGCAGTACTTC
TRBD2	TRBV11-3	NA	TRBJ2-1	CASSGPGTSGSYNEQFF	TGTGCCAGCAGCGGACCCGGGACTAGTGGCTCCTACAATGAGCAGTTCTTC
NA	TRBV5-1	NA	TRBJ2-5	CASSFSPQETQYF	TGCGCCAGCAGCTTCTCCCCCCAAGAGACCCAGTACTTC
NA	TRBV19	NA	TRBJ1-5	CASSFPGGIGSNQPQHF	TGTGCCAGTAGTTTTCCCGGGGGGATTGGGAGCAATCAGCCCCAGCATTTT
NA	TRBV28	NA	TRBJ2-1	CASSPMTGRSHEQFF	TGTGCCAGCAGTCCGATGACAGGGAGGTCGCATGAGCAGTTCTTC
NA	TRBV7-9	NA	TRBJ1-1	CASSWALSGNTEAFF	TGTGCCAGCAGCTGGGCTCTCTCCGGGAACACTGAAGCTTTCTTT
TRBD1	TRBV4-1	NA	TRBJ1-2	CASSQDRGPVTSGYTF	TGCGCCAGCAGCCAGGACAGGGGGCCGGTTACGAGTGGCTACACCTTC
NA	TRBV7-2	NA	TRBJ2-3	CASSLEAGGATDTQYF	TGTGCCAGCAGCTTAGAAGCTGGGGGGGCCACAGATACGCAGTATTTT
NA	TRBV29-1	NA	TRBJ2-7	CSVETAYEQYF	TGCAGCGTAGAAACGGCCTACGAGCAGTACTTC
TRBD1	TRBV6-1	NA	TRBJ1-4	CASRRDRNEKLFF	TGTGCCAGCCGCCGGGACAGGAATGAAAAACTGTTTTTT
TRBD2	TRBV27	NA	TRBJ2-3	CASSSSSGRALMGDTQYF	TGTGCCAGCAGTTCCTCTAGCGGGAGGGCCTTAATGGGAGATACGCAGTATTTT
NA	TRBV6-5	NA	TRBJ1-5	CASSYGGSSNQPQHF	TGTGCCAGCAGTTACGGGGGCAGTAGCAATCAGCCCCAGCATTTT
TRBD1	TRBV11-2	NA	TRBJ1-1	CASSSGQGSAEAFF	TGTGCCAGCAGCTCCGGACAGGGCTCCGCTGAAGCTTTCTTT
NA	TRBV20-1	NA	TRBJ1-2	CSAKTGRGYTF	TGCAGTGCTAAGACGGGACGAGGCTACACCTTC
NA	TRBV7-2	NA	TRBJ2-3	CASSFGWADTQYF	TGTGCCAGCAGTTTCGGCTGGGCAGATACGCAGTATTTT
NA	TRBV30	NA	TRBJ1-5	CAWSDRGNQPQHF	TGTGCCTGGAGTGACAGGGGCAATCAGCCCCAGCATTTT
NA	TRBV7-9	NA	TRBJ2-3	CASSLGPAGSTDTQYF	TGTGCCAGCAGCTTAGGTCCAGCGGGTAGCACAGATACGCAGTATTTT
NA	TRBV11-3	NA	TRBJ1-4	CASSLGGGLLFF	TGTGCCAGCAGCTTAGGAGGAGGGTTACTGTTTTTT
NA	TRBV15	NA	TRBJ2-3	CATSRGTETDTQYF	TGTGCCACCAGCAGAGGGACAGAGACAGATACGCAGTATTTT
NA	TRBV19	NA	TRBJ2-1	CASSIAGNLYNEQFF	TGTGCCAGTAGTATAGCCGGGAACCTCTACAATGAGCAGTTCTTC
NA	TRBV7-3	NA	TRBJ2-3	CASSLWPAQGTDTQYF	TGTGCCAGCAGCTTATGGCCCGCCCAAGGCACAGATACGCAGTATTTT
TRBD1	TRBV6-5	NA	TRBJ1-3	CASSPWTGGDTIYF	TGTGCCAGCAGCCCATGGACAGGGGGGGACACCATATATTTT
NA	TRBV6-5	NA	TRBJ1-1	CASSYFRHSQAFF	TGTGCCAGCAGTTATTTTAGACATAGTCAAGCTTTCTTT
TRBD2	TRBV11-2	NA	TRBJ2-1	CASSLSGRDNEQFF	TGTGCCAGCAGCCTCAGCGGGAGGGACAATGAGCAGTTCTTC
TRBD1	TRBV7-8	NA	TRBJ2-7	CASSLMTGIAYEQYF	TGTGCCAGCAGCCTAATGACAGGGATCGCCTACGAGCAGTACTTC
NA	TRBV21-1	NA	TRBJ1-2	CASSNPEGGNYGYTF	TGTGCCAGCAGCAACCCCGAGGGGGGGAACTATGGCTACACCTTC
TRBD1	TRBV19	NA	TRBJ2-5	CASSMGRGRQETQYF	TGTGCCAGTAGTATGGGCAGGGGGCGGCAAGAGACCCAGTACTTC
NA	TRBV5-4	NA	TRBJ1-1	CASSRGALDTEAFF	TGTGCCAGCAGCCGAGGGGCATTGGACACTGAAGCTTTCTTT
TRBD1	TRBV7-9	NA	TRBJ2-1	CASSLAGTGSFF	TGTGCCAGCAGCTTGGCCGGGACAGGGTCGTTCTTC
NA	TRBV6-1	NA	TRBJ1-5	CASSVGGSNQPQHF	TGTGCCAGCAGTGTGGGCGGGAGCAATCAGCCCCAGCATTTT
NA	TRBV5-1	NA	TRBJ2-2	CASSLVGNTDTGELFF	TGCGCCAGCAGCTTGGTTGGAAATACGGACACCGGGGAGCTGTTTTTT
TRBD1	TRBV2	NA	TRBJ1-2	CASRDVWTGNYGYTF	TGTGCCAGCAGAGACGTATGGACAGGGAACTATGGCTACACCTTC
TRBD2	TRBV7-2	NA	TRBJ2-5	CASSLIVGLAGGPVTQYF	TGTGCCAGCAGCCTAATAGTTGGCCTAGCGGGAGGGCCTGTGACCCAGTACTTC
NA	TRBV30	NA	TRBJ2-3	CASRRSVGTDTQYF	TGTGCCTCCCGGAGGAGCGTGGGTACAGATACGCAGTATTTT
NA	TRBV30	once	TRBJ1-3	CAWRGSGNTIYF	TGTGCCTGGAGGGGCTCTGGAAACACCATATATTTT
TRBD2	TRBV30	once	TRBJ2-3	CAWSVLAGVTDTQYF	TGTGCCTGGAGTGTGCTAGCGGGAGTCACAGATACGCAGTATTTT
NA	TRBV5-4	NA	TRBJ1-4	CASSLAGNINEKLFF	TGTGCCAGCAGCTTGGCCGGAAACATCAATGAAAAACTGTTTTTT
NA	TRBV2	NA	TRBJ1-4	CASSPGSATNEKLFF	TGTGCCAGCAGTCCCGGAAGTGCAACTAATGAAAAACTGTTTTTT
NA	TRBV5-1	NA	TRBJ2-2	CASRRDSNTGELFF	TGCGCCAGCCGCCGGGACTCGAACACCGGGGAGCTGTTTTTT
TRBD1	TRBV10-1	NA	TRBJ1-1	CASSESKAGGTEAFF	TGCGCCAGCAGTGAGTCGAAGGCAGGGGGGACTGAAGCTTTCTTT
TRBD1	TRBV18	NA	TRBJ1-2	CASSLSTGSNYGYTF	TGTGCCAGCTCGCTCTCGACAGGGTCTAACTATGGCTACACCTTC
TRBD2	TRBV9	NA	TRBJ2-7	CASSVATGGYEQYF	TGTGCCAGCAGCGTAGCTACGGGGGGGTACGAGCAGTACTTC